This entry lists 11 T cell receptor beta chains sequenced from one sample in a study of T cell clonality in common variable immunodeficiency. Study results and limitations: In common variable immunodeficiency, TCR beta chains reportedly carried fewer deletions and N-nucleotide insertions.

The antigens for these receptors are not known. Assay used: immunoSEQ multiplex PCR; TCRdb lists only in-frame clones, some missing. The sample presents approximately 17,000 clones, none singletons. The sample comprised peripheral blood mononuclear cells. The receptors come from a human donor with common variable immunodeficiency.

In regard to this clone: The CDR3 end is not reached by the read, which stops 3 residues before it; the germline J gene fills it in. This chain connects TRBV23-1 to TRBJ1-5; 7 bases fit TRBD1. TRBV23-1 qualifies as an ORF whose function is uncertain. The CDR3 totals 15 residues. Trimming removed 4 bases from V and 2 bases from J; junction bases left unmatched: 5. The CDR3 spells CASSRSGQGNQPQHF. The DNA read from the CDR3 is TGCGCCAGCAGTCGCTCCGGACAGGGCAATCAGCCC.

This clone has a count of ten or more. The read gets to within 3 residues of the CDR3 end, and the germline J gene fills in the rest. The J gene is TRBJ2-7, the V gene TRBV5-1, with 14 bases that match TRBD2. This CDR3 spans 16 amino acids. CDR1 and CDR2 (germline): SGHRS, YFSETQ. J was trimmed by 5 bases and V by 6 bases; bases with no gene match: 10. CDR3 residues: CASTPGGLAGADEQYF. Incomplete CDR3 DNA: TGCGCCAGCACCCCGGGGGGACTAGCGGGAGCAGACGAG.

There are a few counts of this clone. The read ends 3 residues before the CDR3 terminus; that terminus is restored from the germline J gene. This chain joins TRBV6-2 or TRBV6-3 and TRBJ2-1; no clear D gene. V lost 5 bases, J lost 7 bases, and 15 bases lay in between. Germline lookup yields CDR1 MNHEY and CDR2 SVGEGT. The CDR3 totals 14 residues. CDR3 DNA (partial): TGTGCCAGCAGTGCTCCGGTGACTTTAAATGAG. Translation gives CASSAPVTLNE. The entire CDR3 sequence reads CASSAPVTLNEQFF.

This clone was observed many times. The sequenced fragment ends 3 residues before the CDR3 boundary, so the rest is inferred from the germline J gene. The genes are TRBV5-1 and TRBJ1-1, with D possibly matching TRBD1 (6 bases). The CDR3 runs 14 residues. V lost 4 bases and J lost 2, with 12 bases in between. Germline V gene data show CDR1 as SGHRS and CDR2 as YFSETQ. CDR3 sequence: CASSRQGSNTEAFF. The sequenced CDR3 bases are TGCGCCAGCAGCCGCCAGGGGTCTAACACTGAA.

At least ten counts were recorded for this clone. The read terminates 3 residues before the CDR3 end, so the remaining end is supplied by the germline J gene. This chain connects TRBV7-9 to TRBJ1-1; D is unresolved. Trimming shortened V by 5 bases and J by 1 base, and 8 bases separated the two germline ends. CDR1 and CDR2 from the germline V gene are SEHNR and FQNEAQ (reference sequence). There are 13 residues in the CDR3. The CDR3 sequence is CASSKGPNTEAFF. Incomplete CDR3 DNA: TGTGCCAGCAGCAAGGGCCCGAACACTGAA. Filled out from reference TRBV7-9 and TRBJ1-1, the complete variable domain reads DTGVSQNPRHKITKRGQNVTFRCDPISEHNRLYWYRQTLGQGPEFLTYFQNEAQLEKSRLLSDRFSAERPKGSFSTLEIQRTEQGDSAMYLCASSKGPNTEAFFGQGTRLTVV.

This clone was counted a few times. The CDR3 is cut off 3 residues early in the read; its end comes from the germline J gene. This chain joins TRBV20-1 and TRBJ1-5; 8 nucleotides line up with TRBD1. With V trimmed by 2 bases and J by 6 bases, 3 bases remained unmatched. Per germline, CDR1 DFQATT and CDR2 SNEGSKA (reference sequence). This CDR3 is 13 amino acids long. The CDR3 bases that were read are TGCAGTGCTAGAATGGACAGGGTTCAGCCC. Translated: CSARMDRVQP. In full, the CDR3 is CSARMDRVQPQHF.

CDR3 bases read: TGTGCCAGCAGCACCTGGGACAGATCGAACACTGAA. Translation: CASSTWDRSNTE. The full CDR3 protein is CASSTWDRSNTEAFF. The chain employs TRBV5-6 and TRBJ1-1; 7 positions agree with TRBD1. The read gets to within 3 residues of the CDR3 end, and the germline J gene fills in the rest. The CDR3 length is 15 residues. V gave up 4 bases and J gave up 1 base; unmatched junction bases: 7. Germline V lookup: CDR1 SGHDT, CDR2 YYEEEE.

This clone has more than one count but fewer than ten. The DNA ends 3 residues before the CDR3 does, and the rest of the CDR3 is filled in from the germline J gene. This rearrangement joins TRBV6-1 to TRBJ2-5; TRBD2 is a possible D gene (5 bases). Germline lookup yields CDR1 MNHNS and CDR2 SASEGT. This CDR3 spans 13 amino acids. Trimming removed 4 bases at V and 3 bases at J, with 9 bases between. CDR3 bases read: TGTGCCAGCAGTGCGACGAGGGAAGAGACC. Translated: CASSATREET. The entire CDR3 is CASSATREETQYF.

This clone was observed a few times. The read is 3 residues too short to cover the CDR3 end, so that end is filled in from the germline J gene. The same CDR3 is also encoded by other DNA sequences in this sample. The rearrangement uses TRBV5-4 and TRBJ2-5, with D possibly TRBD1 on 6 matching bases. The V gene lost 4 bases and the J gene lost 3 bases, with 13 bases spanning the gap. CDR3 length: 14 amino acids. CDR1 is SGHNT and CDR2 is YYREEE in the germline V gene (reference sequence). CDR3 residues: CASSPRGGEETQYF. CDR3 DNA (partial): TGTGCCAGCAGCCCCCGTGGGGGCGAAGAGACC.

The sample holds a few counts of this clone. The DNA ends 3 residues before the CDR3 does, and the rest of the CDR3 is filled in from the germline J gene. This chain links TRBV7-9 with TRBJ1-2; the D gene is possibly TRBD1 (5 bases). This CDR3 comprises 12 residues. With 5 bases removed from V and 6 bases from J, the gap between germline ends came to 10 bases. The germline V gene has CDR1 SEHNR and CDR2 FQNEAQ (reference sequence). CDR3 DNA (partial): TGTGCCAGCAGCCCGGGGGGGGATGGC. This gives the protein CASSPGGDG. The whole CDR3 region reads CASSPGGDGYTF.

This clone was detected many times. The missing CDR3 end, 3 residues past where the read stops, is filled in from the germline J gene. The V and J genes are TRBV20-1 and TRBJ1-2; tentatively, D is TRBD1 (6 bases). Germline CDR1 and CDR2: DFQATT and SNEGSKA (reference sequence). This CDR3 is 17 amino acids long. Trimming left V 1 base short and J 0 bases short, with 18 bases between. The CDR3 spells CSARGILGGNSNYGYTF. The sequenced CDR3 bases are TGCAGTGCTAGAGGAATCCTTGGGGGCAACTCTAACTATGGC.